A selection of T cell receptor beta chains follows, all from one sample in a study of blood T cell dynamics during melanoma immunotherapy. Assay: immunoSEQ multiplex PCR; the TCRdb copy retains only in-frame clones and omits some. The repertoire has around 1,500 clones, 75% to 90% of them found once; the top ten carry about 54%. This specimen was blood, taken from a patient treated with checkpoint blockade. These TCRs come from a human donor with melanoma. The CDR3 runs from the conserved cysteine through the conserved F or W. D genes are given only for firm matches.

>-|TRBJ1-6|TRBV15
CATSRDTANSYNSPLHF
>-|TRBJ1-3|TRBV10-3
CAISGGQNLGNTIYF
>-|TRBJ1-2|TRBV5-1
CASSLNRALYGYTF
>-|TRBJ1-1|TRBV2
CASSLGENTEAFF
>TRBD1|TRBJ2-2|TRBV27
CASSPRPGQRNTGELFF
>TRBD1|TRBJ1-3|TRBV6-1
CASRVRHRGANTIYF
>TRBD1|TRBJ1-3|TRBV7-9
CASSLRQGEGNTIYF
>TRBD1|TRBJ1-2|TRBV5-1
CASSYGTGRLTNYGYTF
>TRBD1|TRBJ1-6|TRBV4-1
CASSQGQLNSPLHF
>-|TRBJ1-3|TRBV30
CAWTVQTAGNTIYF
>TRBD2|TRBJ2-2|TRBV2
CASARLAANTGELFF
>TRBD1|TRBJ1-5|TRBV6-5
CASSTSGGSNQPQHF
>TRBD1|TRBJ2-7|TRBV6-5
CASSYGGTGTTYEQYF
>TRBD1|TRBJ2-5|TRBV5-1
CASSPGTGGIKTQYF
>TRBD1|TRBJ2-3|TRBV11-3
CASSFQGGPVQDTQYF
>-|TRBJ2-2|TRBV5-1
CASSLDGRTNTGELFF
>-|TRBJ1-2|TRBV19
CASSIPPEDYGYTF
>-|TRBJ1-1|TRBV6-5
CATLRARNRRTEAFF
>-|TRBJ1-6|TRBV6-1
CASSEYSLGNSPLHF
>-|TRBJ2-1|TRBV2
CASTDGYTYNEQFF
>-|TRBJ1-1|TRBV18
CASSPNPSTEAFF
>-|TRBJ2-5|TRBV7-2
CASRFGTEQETQYF
>-|TRBJ1-2|TRBV7-3
CASSLVVRGDGYTF
>TRBD1|TRBJ2-3|TRBV18
CASSPATGTDTQYF
>TRBD1|TRBJ1-2|TRBV5-6
CASSLGQGNYGYTF
>-|TRBJ2-2|TRBV5-1
CASSLDGANTGELFF
>-|TRBJ1-4|TRBV5-1
CASSLGGELKEKLFF
>TRBD1|TRBJ2-5|TRBV11-3
CASSFRDRGWETQYF
>-|TRBJ1-2|TRBV6-5
CASGRRPESYTF
>TRBD2|-|TRBV6-1
CASSSGTSGYEQYF
>TRBD1|TRBJ2-1|TRBV10-3
CAISVGTGTTYNEQFF
>-|TRBJ1-2|TRBV6-1
CASSPMRKTYGYTF
>-|TRBJ1-1|TRBV25-1
CASSDPQTFTEAFF